Listed below are T cell receptor beta chains from one sample, sequenced in a study of pediatric ulcerative colitis. Using immunoSEQ multiplex PCR, the repertoire was profiled, and TCRdb retains in-frame clones only, with some absent. The sample includes more than 45,000 clones, over 70% of them seen just once. The material sequenced was blood. The receptors originated from a boy between 10 and 17 years old who was a control in a study of pediatric ulcerative colitis. CDR3s include the opening cysteine and the closing phenylalanine or tryptophan. Fields, in order: D gene, J gene, V gene, clone size, CDR3 length, CDR3 DNA, CDR3 protein. D genes are given only for firm matches. Rows may omit the clone size; those that give it use once, few, many or a size class.

>-|TRBJ1-5|TRBV13|-|12
TGTGCCAGCAGCTTACCAGGGGAAGCCCAGCATTTT
CASSLPGEAQHF
>-|TRBJ1-2|TRBV6-5|-|13
TGTGCCAGCATCGGGGGGATAAACTATGGCTACACCTTC
CASIGGINYGYTF
>-|TRBJ2-2|TRBV7-2|-|14
TGTGCCAGCAGCTCCAGGGGGAACACCGGGGAGCTGTTTTTT
CASSSRGNTGELFF
>-|TRBJ1-1|TRBV7-2|-|13
TGTGCCAGCAGCGCCCCAGAGAACACTGAAGCTTTCTTT
CASSAPENTEAFF
>-|TRBJ1-1|TRBV4-1|-|14
TGCGCCAGCAGCCTAATAGTGACGAACACTGAAGCTTTCTTT
CASSLIVTNTEAFF
>-|TRBJ2-1|TRBV6-6|-|14
TGTGCCGGGGCCGCGGGGCAGGACTACAATGAGCAGTTCTTC
CAGAAGQDYNEQFF
>-|TRBJ2-7|TRBV20-1|-|11
TGCAGTGTTCGGACGGCCTACGAGCAGTACTTC
CSVRTAYEQYF
>TRBD2|TRBJ2-7|TRBV7-2|-|15
TGTGCCAGCAGTCAAGGCGGGAGTACTTTGTACGAGCAGTACTTC
CASSQGGSTLYEQYF
>TRBD2|TRBJ2-5|TRBV6-5|-|15
TGTGCCAGCAGTTACGGCCGCGGGGGAGGGGAGACCCAGTACTTC
CASSYGRGGGETQYF
>-|TRBJ1-3|TRBV19|-|15
TGTGCCAGTAGTCCCCTTGAAAAGTCTGGAAACACCATATATTTT
CASSPLEKSGNTIYF
>-|TRBJ1-3|TRBV28|-|14
TGTGCCAGCAGTCCCCCAGTCTTTGGAAACACCATATATTTT
CASSPPVFGNTIYF
>TRBD2|TRBJ2-7|TRBV28|-|15
TGTGCCAGCAGCAAAGCGGGAGAGGCCTCCTACGAGCAGTACTTC
CASSKAGEASYEQYF
>-|TRBJ2-1|TRBV19|-|15
TGTGCCAGTAGTATAACTACCTACTCCTACAATGAGCAGTTCTTC
CASSITTYSYNEQFF
>TRBD1|TRBJ2-1|TRBV7-2|once|14
TGTGCCAGCAGCCCCGTCCAGGGGGATTACGAGCAGTTCTTC
CASSPVQGDYEQFF
>TRBD1|TRBJ2-7|TRBV19|-|15
TGTGCCAGTAGTGTCACCCGGGACAGACCCTACGAGCAGTACTTC
CASSVTRDRPYEQYF
>-|TRBJ2-3|TRBV9|-|15
TGTGCCAGCAGCGGCCTAGGGGGGGGCACAGATACGCAGTATTTT
CASSGLGGGTDTQYF
>-|TRBJ2-3|TRBV6-5|-|14
TGTGCCAGCAGTTACCGGACGCCAGCAGATACGCAGTATTTT
CASSYRTPADTQYF
>-|TRBJ1-2|TRBV28|-|10
TGTGCCACATCGGAGGGCGGCTACACCTTC
CATSEGGYTF
>-|TRBJ2-7|TRBV2|-|14
TGTGCTTCAGCGGGGAGCGGGACAGCCTACGAGCAGTACTTC
CASAGSGTAYEQYF
>-|TRBJ1-3|TRBV5-1|-|15
TGCGCCAGCAGCACCGGACCAATTGAAGGAAACACCATATATTTT
CASSTGPIEGNTIYF
>-|TRBJ1-1|TRBV9|-|16
TGTGCCAGCAGTACCCAGTCAGGTAGCACGGGCACTGAAGCTTTCTTT
CASSTQSGSTGTEAFF
>TRBD1|TRBJ1-2|TRBV28|-|16
TGTGCCACTTCGGGGACAGGGGGCCACGTGGGCTATGGCTACACCTTC
CATSGTGGHVGYGYTF
>-|TRBJ1-1|TRBV7-6|-|18
TGTGCCAGCAGCTTAAAGCTAGAGGGCAAAGAATTGAACACTGAAGCTTTCTTT
CASSLKLEGKELNTEAFF
>-|TRBJ2-7|TRBV5-8|-|13
TGTGCCAGCAGCTTTCGGGTCTCCTACGAGCAGTACTTC
CASSFRVSYEQYF
>TRBD1|TRBJ1-3|TRBV6-1|few|15
TGTGCCAGCAGAGGACAGGCGGGAACTGGAAACACCATATATTTT
CASRGQAGTGNTIYF
>TRBD2|TRBJ2-3|TRBV19|-|17
TGTGCCAGTAGTCCTGACACTAGCGGAGTCGGAACAGATACGCAGTATTTT
CASSPDTSGVGTDTQYF
>TRBD1|TRBJ2-2|TRBV5-6|-|15
TGTGCCAGCAGCCCGCAGACAGGGAGCCCCGGGGAGCTGTTTTTT
CASSPQTGSPGELFF
>-|TRBJ2-3|TRBV28|-|18
TGTGCCAGCAGTCTAAAGTACCATCAAGGGACTAGCACAGATACGCAGTATTTT
CASSLKYHQGTSTDTQYF
>-|TRBJ1-5|TRBV28|-|17
TGTGCCAGCAGTTTATTGGACCTAAAAGGCCAGCGAGAGCCCCAGCATTTT
CASSLLDLKGQREPQHF
>TRBD2|TRBJ2-1|TRBV7-3|-|16
TGTGCCAGCAGCCTTTCCGGGACTAGCGGCTACAATGAGCAGTTCTTC
CASSLSGTSGYNEQFF
>TRBD2|TRBJ2-3|TRBV6-1|once|14
TGTGCCAGCACGACCGGGGGGGGCACAGATACGCAGTATTTT
CASTTGGGTDTQYF
>TRBD1|TRBJ1-6|TRBV30|-|14
TGTGCCTGGAGTAACGACAGGGGTGGTTCACCCCTCCACTTT
CAWSNDRGGSPLHF
>TRBD1|TRBJ2-1|TRBV4-1|-|15
TGCGCCAGCAGCACCGGGACAGGGCCCTACAATGAGCAGTTCTTC
CASSTGTGPYNEQFF
>TRBD1|TRBJ2-2|TRBV6-1|-|11
TGTGCCACCCAGGGGGCCGGGGAGCTGTTTTTT
CATQGAGELFF
>-|TRBJ2-7|TRBV5-1|-|11
TGCGCCAGCAGCTTGAACGGCGAGCAGTACTTC
CASSLNGEQYF
>-|TRBJ2-7|TRBV5-1|-|15
TGCGCCAGCAGCTTGTTACCGGGGAAGGGCTACGAGCAGTACTTC
CASSLLPGKGYEQYF
>-|TRBJ2-3|TRBV11-3|-|15
TGTGCCAGCAGCTTAGGACTGGCAAGCACAGATACGCAGTATTTT
CASSLGLASTDTQYF
>TRBD2|TRBJ2-7|TRBV7-3|-|15
TGTGCCAGCAGCTTAACGTTTGGGGAGGGGTACGAGCAGTACTTC
CASSLTFGEGYEQYF
>-|TRBJ2-6|TRBV27|-|17
TGTGCCAGCAGTCTATCAGCTCCCAGCTCTGGGGCCAACGTCCTGACTTTC
CASSLSAPSSGANVLTF
>-|TRBJ2-3|TRBV28|-|13
TGTGCCAGCAGTTTATGGAGAGGGAATACGCAGTATTTT
CASSLWRGNTQYF
>TRBD1|TRBJ2-3|TRBV7-6|-|15
TGTGCCAGCAGCTTAGCCGACAGGGGAGGAGATACGCAGTATTTT
CASSLADRGGDTQYF
>TRBD2|TRBJ2-1|TRBV9|-|13
TGTGCCAGCAGCGTACCGGGGCGGGAGCAGATGTTCTTC
CASSVPGREQMFF
>-|TRBJ2-5|TRBV7-3|-|13
TGTGCCAGCAGCTTTGCTAGGGGAGAGACCCAGTACTTC
CASSFARGETQYF
>TRBD1|TRBJ1-1|TRBV5-1|-|15
TGCGCCAGCAGCTTTTCGACAGGGACCGACACTGAAGCTTTCTTT
CASSFSTGTDTEAFF
>TRBD1|TRBJ2-7|TRBV5-4|-|14
TGTGCCAGCAGTCAGACAGGGGGTTCCTACGAGCAGTACTTC
CASSQTGGSYEQYF
>-|TRBJ2-4|TRBV4-1|once|15
TGCGCCAGCAGCCAGCGGATCCTAGCCAAAAACATTCAGTACTTC
CASSQRILAKNIQYF
>TRBD1|TRBJ2-1|TRBV9|-|15
TGTGCCAGCAGCGTCGACAGGGGGCCGTACAATGAGCAGTTCTTC
CASSVDRGPYNEQFF
>TRBD2|TRBJ2-3|TRBV6-5|once|14
TGTGCCAGCAGTTACTCCGCGGGAGACGATACGCAGTATTTT
CASSYSAGDDTQYF
>-|TRBJ2-1|TRBV2|once|15
TGTGCCAGCACCTTACAGGGGAGGCCCTACAATGAGCAGTTCTTC
CASTLQGRPYNEQFF
>-|TRBJ1-5|TRBV6-1|-|14
TGTGCCAGCAGTGAAGCAAGTGTTGACCAGCCCCAGCATTTT
CASSEASVDQPQHF
>-|TRBJ1-1|TRBV7-9|once|14
TGTGCCAGCAGCGAAATGGGCGGGGACACTGAAGCTTTCTTT
CASSEMGGDTEAFF
>-|TRBJ2-7|TRBV7-2|-|16
TGTGCCAGCAGCTTAGCGGGGGCGGGGCTCTCCTACGAGCAGTACTTC
CASSLAGAGLSYEQYF